The clone carrying this T cell receptor beta chain was observed a few times. It was during active infection that Seattle patients were enrolled and then longitudinally followed. The CDR3 has 17 amino acids. Germline V CDR1 and CDR2: MNHNS, SASEGT. With 1 base clipped from V and 4 bases from J, the junction kept 11 bases outside the gene matches. This sample was taken from a study of blood T cell repertoires in COVID-19. At the level of the study: From the United States, Italy and Spain came samples of acute and convalescent COVID-19. Sample material is recorded as cDNA or gDNA derived from T cells, B-cell-depleted T cells, or PBMCs.

Produced via immunoSEQ multiplex PCR; TCRdb's table is partial and in-frame only. The sample lists about 370,000 clones; roughly 90% were seen once. This chain joins TRBV6-1 and TRBJ1-1; 8 bases line up with TRBD1. The sequence was collected from a woman under 40 with COVID-19, enrolled during active disease. Sequencing used peripheral blood. The DNA for the CDR3 is TGTGCCAGCAGTGAAGGTCATGGGGGGGACAGGTTCACTGAAGCTTTCTTT. Translating it yields CASSEGHGGDRFTEAFF.